What follows are 9 T cell receptor beta chains derived from one specimen sequenced in a study of T cells after yellow fever vaccination. TCRdb used MiXCR to reprocess the 5' RACE reads, holding one entry per CDR3 protein. The sample contains about 630,000 distinct CDR3 sequences, around an eighth of which appear only once. Specimen: PBMCs, collected on the day of the yellow fever booster vaccination. Receptors were obtained from a man aged 25-45 years who received the YFV17D yellow fever vaccine.

Comments on this clonotype: Given a much more abundant clone one base away, this may be a read error. The chain carries TRBV5-5 and TRBJ2-7; TRBD2 might be the D (6 bases). The CDR3 runs to 15 residues. Germline assignment: CDR1 SGHKS and CDR2 YYEKEE (reference sequence). The CDR3 bases are TGTGACAGCAGCTTGATACTAGCCACAACCTACGAGCAGTACTTC. This codes for CDSSLILATTYEQYF.

J is TRBJ2-1 and V is TRBV12-3 or TRBV12-4; D ambiguous. This CDR3 has 12 residues. Trimming removed 6 bases from V and 12 bases from J, with 15 bases in between. In DNA, the CDR3 is TGTGCCAGCAGCTACTACTCCCTTGGGCAGTTCTTC. Amino acids: CASSYYSLGQFF.

J is TRBJ1-2 and V is TRBV3-1; D remains ambiguous. The V gene lost 5 bases and the J gene lost 8 bases, with 21 bases spanning the gap. This CDR3 comprises 15 residues. The V gene's germline CDR1 is LGHDT and CDR2 YNNKEL (reference sequence). The CDR3 reads CASSSPKYQGSGYTF. In DNA, the CDR3 is TGTGCCAGCAGCTCCCCGAAATACCAAGGATCGGGCTACACCTTC.

The sample holds a few counts of this clonotype. CDR3 protein: CASSQERASISYEQYF. CDR3 DNA: TGCGCCAGCAGCCAAGAAAGAGCGAGCATCTCCTACGAGCAGTACTTC. The chain employs TRBV4-3 and TRBJ2-7; no reliable D call. Trimming left V 0 bases short and J 0 bases short, with 12 bases between. CDR3 size: 16 residues. CDR1 is LGHNA, CDR2 YSLEER, per germline.

This clonotype was seen a few times. This chain uses TRBV7-2 with TRBJ1-5; D not resolved. Trimming took off 2 bases at V and 5 bases at J, with 7 bases between the two ends. Germline V lookup: CDR1 SGHTA, CDR2 FQGNSA. This CDR3 region has 13 residues. The CDR3 DNA sequence: TGTGCCAGCAGCTTATTCGGGGATCAGCCCCAGCATTTT. This encodes CASSLFGDQPQHF. The full variable domain, rest sourced from reference TRBV7-2 and TRBJ1-5, is GAGVSQSPSNKVTEKGKDVELRCDPISGHTALYWYRQSLGQGLEFLIYFQGNSAPDKSGLPSDRFSAERTGGSVSTLTIQRTQQEDSAVYLCASSLFGDQPQHFGDGTRLSIL.

The chain couples TRBV12-3 or TRBV12-4 to TRBJ1-1; D remains ambiguous. V gave up 6 bases and J gave up 10 bases, with 12 bases separating them. CDR3 length equals 11 residues. CDR3 in amino acids: CASSRGNRAFF. CDR3 DNA: TGTGCCAGCAGCCGAGGCAATAGAGCTTTCTTT.

This clonotype showed up just a few times. In nucleotides, the CDR3 is TGTGCCAGCAGTGGGTCCAAGTCGGGCTACGAGCAGTACTTC. Its translation is CASSGSKSGYEQYF. The chain combines TRBV28 with TRBJ2-7; no clear D. CDR3 length equals 14 residues. Trimming took 5 bases from V and 3 from J, leaving 14 bases between them. Germline-derived CDR1 and CDR2 are MDHEN and SYDVKM.

The rearrangement uses TRBV18 and TRBJ2-5; 7 bases match TRBD2. Germline-derived CDR1 and CDR2 are KGHSH and LQKENI. This CDR3 has 14 amino acids. The ends lost 3 bases at V and 6 bases at J; junction bases unmatched: 7. The CDR3 region is CASSPPGGVKTQYF. The CDR3 DNA sequence: TGTGCCAGCTCACCCCCGGGGGGAGTGAAGACCCAGTACTTC.

This clonotype was picked up a small number of times. The rearrangement links TRBV3-1 to TRBJ2-7, with TRBD2 matching 14 bases. The CDR3 runs to 16 residues. V was pared by 3 bases and J by 5 bases, with 6 bases of the junction left unmatched. Germline V gives CDR1 LGHDT, CDR2 YNNKEL (reference sequence). The CDR3 reads CASSQQTSGGGNEQYF. The CDR3 nucleotides are TGTGCCAGCAGCCAGCAGACTAGCGGGGGGGGCAACGAGCAGTACTTC.